This TCR beta chain is from a study of shared clonotypes between healthy human individuals. Study background: CD4 naive cells filled three plates per donor, CD4 memory three, CD8 naive two and CD8 memory one.

A CD45RA+ naive subset and a CD45RA-negative memory subset were split from CD4+ cells. Some 30,000 T cell genomes, or roughly 180 ng DNA, went into the sorted-subset replicate PCRs. Original processing methods: There were no quality scores in the junction-only immunoSEQ sequences, so filtering differed. Method: immunoSEQ multiplex PCR; TCRdb's copy keeps in-frame clones and lacks some. V, J and clone size are those of that table, while D and trimming were read from the DNA. The data hold roughly 2 million clones, with about 95% observed a single time. The J segment lost 0 bases and the V segment lost 0 bases, leaving 3 bases of the junction unmatched. The CDR3 covers 16 residues. Per the germline V gene, CDR1 is SGDLS and CDR2 is YYNGEE. A single count supports this clone.

The sequence was collected from a man younger than 35 in good health. Sequencing was done on a sample of naive CD4+ T cells sorted from blood. Subset described: CD45RA+ positively selected. The chain uses TRBV9 and TRBJ2-7; the match to TRBD1 covers 10 bases. The CDR3 coding sequence is TGTGCCAGCAGCGTAGAAGGGGACAGGGGCTCCTACGAGCAGTACTTC. It specifies CASSVEGDRGSYEQYF.